Sequencing of this T cell receptor (beta chain) was carried out in a study of T cells in Graves' hyperthyroidism and ophthalmopathy. There were TCR beta CDR3 regions amplified from RNA transcripts. HTBI primers drove first-round RT-PCR of the TCR CDR3. One entry per CDR3 protein, called by TCRdb with MiXCR from the multiplex PCR reads. The repertoire holds around 620,000 distinct CDR3 sequences, just over 45% seen once, with around 20% in the top ten. The length of the CDR3 is 14 residues. The ends were cut back, 0 bases at V and 2 bases at J, with 7 bases in the middle. Germline V gene data show CDR1 as DFQATT and CDR2 as SNEGSKA (reference sequence).

The rearrangement uses TRBV20-1 and TRBJ1-4; D unresolved. Specimen: peripheral blood or thyroid tissue (not recorded which). The receptor's source is an adult woman with Graves' disease, either hyperthyroidism or ophthalmopathy (not recorded which). The CDR3 DNA is TGCAGTGCTAGAGACCCGTTCACTAATGAAAAACTGTTTTTT. This encodes CSARDPFTNEKLFF.